This T cell receptor (beta chain) was observed in a study of regulatory T cells in long-lasting Graves disease. Described time point: newly diagnosed GD, antithyroid drugs for less than 3 months. RNA isolated from PBMCs was used to make the TCR library. This clonotype was seen at least ten times. Arm-PCR of CDR3 regions and iRepertoire HTBI primers were used to build TCR beta libraries. TCRdb reprocessed the multiplex PCR reads with MiXCR, giving one entry per CDR3 protein. The profile covers 400,000 to 650,000 distinct CDR3 sequences, with about 15% appearing a single time and approximately 25% taken by the ten largest. The CDR3 is made up of 14 amino acids. CDR1 SNHLY and CDR2 FYNNEI come from the germline V gene. The V end was cut by 3 bases, the J end by 3 bases, with 6 bases between. The sample also formed part of further work on T cells in Graves' hyperthyroidism and ophthalmopathy.

This specimen consisted of peripheral blood mononuclear cells (PBMCs), obtained at new diagnosis, from a patient treated with antithyroid drugs. The sequence came from a woman between 40 and 65 years old with Graves disease. The chain carries TRBV2 and TRBJ1-6; D unresolved. The CDR3 sequence: CASSDASYNSPLHF. Here the CDR3 DNA reads TGTGCCAGCAGTGATGCCAGCTATAATTCACCCCTCCACTTT. The whole variable domain, filled in from reference TRBV2 and TRBJ1-6, reads EPEVTQTPSHQVTQMGQEVILRCVPISNHLYFYWYRQILGQKVEFLVSFYNNEISEKSEIFDDQFSVERPDGSNFTLKIRSTKLEDSAMYFCASSDASYNSPLHFGNGTRLTVT.